The source of this T cell receptor beta chain is a study of T-cell memory formation after mild COVID-19. TCRdb redid the calling of the 5' RACE reads with MiXCR, one entry per CDR3 protein. The data contain about 240,000 distinct CDR3 sequences, over 8.5% of them singletons. Germline values: CDR1 SEHNR, CDR2 FQNEAQ (reference sequence). This CDR3 spans 14 amino acids. Trimming took 5 bases from V and 5 from J; bases not matched to a gene: 9. The gene calls are TRBV7-9 and TRBJ2-7; TRBD1 agrees at 7 bases. Sequenced input: PBMCs or a T cell subset sorted from them (not recorded which). The receptor was isolated from a man aged 18 to 35 who had mild COVID-19 (a few samples of this study predate the infection). Cell type and time point are not known. The chain's CDR3 is CASSLSTGINEQYF. In DNA, the CDR3 is TGTGCCAGCAGCCTCTCGACAGGGATCAACGAGCAGTACTTC.